The clone carrying this TCR beta chain occurred many times. Its antigen remains unidentified. This entry belongs to a study of Graves' ophthalmopathy and Graves' hyperthyroidism. RNA transcripts provided the template for amplifying TCR beta CDR3 regions. Investigators did first-round RT-PCR with HTBI primers, then second-round multiplex PCR. TCRdb processed the multiplex PCR reads anew with MiXCR; each CDR3 protein has one entry. Here the sample spans under 200,000 distinct CDR3 sequences, more than 30% being singletons. Broader study findings: In blood, most expanded thyroid clonotypes above 0.001 frequency were also detected.

Exclusion covered patients with other autoimmune diseases or uncontrolled infections (as well as pregnancy or lactation). This sequence was found in a middle-aged woman with Graves' ophthalmopathy. Specimen: peripheral blood.

The chain's CDR3 is CASSFLSGSTEAFF. CDR3 sequence (DNA): TGCGCCAGCAGCTTTCTTTCAGGGTCCACTGAAGCTTTCTTT. The genes are TRBV5-1 and TRBJ1-1; possibly TRBD1 for D (5 bases). Germline-derived CDR1 and CDR2 are SGHRS and YFSETQ. CDR3 length: 14 amino acids. Trimming left V 2 bases short and J 4 bases short, with 12 bases between.